This T cell receptor beta chain was recovered during a study of shared clonotypes between healthy human individuals (TCRdb year 2020). In the study overall: The cohort included a few men and a couple of women between 18 and 49 years of age. The study deeply sequenced blood TCR repertoires of about 5 healthy adults to estimate repertoire size and the extent of clonotype sharing between individuals. Different laboratories and diverse techniques were used to prepare libraries and sequence TCR repertoires, to increase sequencing depth and limit assay-specific biases. Each donor's leukapheresis produced roughly between roughly 0.94 and 9.5 billion PBMCs.

As encoded in the germline V gene, CDR1 is MDHEN while CDR2 is SYDVKM. V drops 6 bases and J drops 5 bases, leaving 20 bases in between. Its CDR3 holds 15 amino acids, cysteine through phenylalanine. Just the 45-base CDR3 DNA is kept, in frame starting at base 1. Using the deep immunoSEQ assay, multiplex PCR amplified TCR CDR3 regions from genomic DNA. For each cell subset, the extracted genomic DNA was distributed evenly across all wells of several immunoSEQ 96-well plates, and each plate served as one replicate. For unsorted PBMC, about 300 ng genomic DNA, equal to approximately 30,000 T cell genomes, was loaded into each replicate PCR. Genomic DNA from unsorted PBMC was sequenced over ten immunoSEQ deep assay plates. The purified libraries were quantified using a Qubit 3.0 fluorometer, sized with a Bioanalyzer 2100, and then quantified again using the KAPA Library Quantification kit. A separate single-read 150-cycle Illumina NextSeq 550 flow cell was used to sequence each immunoSEQ 96-well plate. The original pipeline was this. Because the immunoSEQ output included only junctional sequences and no quality scores, the filtering could not be the same as the filtering used for full-length reads. Sequences were annotated with PyIR, a Python wrapper for IgBLAST v1.9, and V/J genes and CDR3 were assigned using IMGT germline references. Reads with weak V/J assignments (E-value above 1e-6), missing CDR3, stop codons, out-of-frame junctions, or ambiguous translated residues were removed. V3J clonotypes were defined by identical inferred V gene, J gene, and CDR3 amino acid sequence. The percentage overlap between two repertoires was calculated by dividing the number of shared unique clonotypes by the size of the smaller repertoire. Three approaches were used to assess repertoire richness: RTK rarefaction, the Chao1 estimator, and Recon v2.1 estimates of unobserved clonotypes. Here the immuneACCESS table is served through TCRdb, limited to in-frame sequences with V and J called. Missing clones are a known gap in these copies; in checked studies unresolved V genes cover under half, and the rest lacks a known reason. The DNA gave D and trimming, while V, J and clone size come from that table. The table for this sample lists about 490,000 clones; 81% of them were counted only once. The ten largest clones add up to about 13% of the sample.

Paper-wide results and their limitations: Because the study included only a small number of donors, the genetic and exposure-history diversity represented was limited. Based on pairwise subsampling, the degree of clonotype sharing among donors was expected to be affected by sequencing depth. Sampling was limited to blood, and TCR repertoires in tissue likely differ from TCR repertoires in blood.

The donors were healthy, HIV-negative adults who had no recently reported acute infections or vaccinations. Every donor was a Caucasian adult living in Nashville, Tennessee, USA. For unsorted samples, tens of millions of PBMCs were counted, and genomic DNA was extracted using the QIAamp DNA Blood Mini kit. Blood was obtained by leukapheresis, after which PBMCs were separated by Ficoll-Histopaque density gradient centrifugation and cryopreserved in liquid nitrogen vapor phase. About this clone: Its target antigen remains unknown. No much larger clone exists at a distance of one base, and base qualities are not known.

The receptor chain draws on TRBV28 and TRBJ2-7, with a tentative D gene TRBD2 over 6 matching bases. This TCR was recovered from a woman in her thirties or forties in good health. Some clones in this sample may be carry-over from other donors' samples. The specimen sequenced was PBMCs. The bases are TGTGCCAGCAGAGACCCTCGGGGGTACGGTAACGAGCAGTACTTC. This is translated as CASRDPRGYGNEQYF.